The 15 T cell receptor beta chains below come from one sample, sequenced in a study of identical twins. TCRdb re-called the 5' RACE reads with MiXCR, one entry per CDR3 protein. The sample consists of under 900,000 distinct CDR3 sequences, about 20% of them appearing once. The same data also contributed to another study, on T cells expressing NK-cell markers.

The sequenced sample was PBMCs. Receptors were obtained from a young woman in good health.

The gene calls are TRBV10-3 and TRBJ2-1; the D gene is possibly TRBD2 (5 bases). V lost 5 bases, J lost 2 bases, and 7 bases lay in between. Germline V gene sequence: CDR1 ENHRY, CDR2 SYGVKD. The CDR3 is 13 residues long. The CDR3 nucleotides are TGTGCCATCAGTCCCGGGACCTACAATGAGCAGTTCTTC. This gives the protein CAISPGTYNEQFF.

This clonotype was observed a handful of times. The chain combines TRBV11-2 with TRBJ1-3; D perhaps matches TRBD1 (6 bases). V lost 1 base, J lost 0 bases, and 16 bases lay in between. The CDR3 totals 18 residues. From germline, CDR1 is SGHAT and CDR2 FQNNGV. DNA of the CDR3: TGTGCCAGCAGCTTAGTAGGAGCGACAGGCGGCTCTGGAAACACCATATATTTT. Translated, it gives CASSLVGATGGSGNTIYF.

This clonotype was detected only once. The chain is built from TRBV6-1 and TRBJ2-5; D is possibly TRBD2 (6 bases). The germline V gene encodes CDR1 MNHNS and CDR2 SASEGT. Trimming cost V 5 bases and J 5 bases, with 15 bases left between them. This CDR3 is 14 amino acids long. The CDR3 here is CASSPSGGMETQYF. CDR3 DNA sequence: TGTGCCAGCAGTCCCTCCGGAGGGATGGAGACCCAGTACTTC.

The chain links TRBV6-1 to TRBJ1-2; TRBD1 aligns across 7 bases. Germline values: CDR1 MNHNS, CDR2 SASEGT. The CDR3 is 17 amino acids. Trimming cost V 3 bases and J 6 bases; bases outside gene matches: 16. CDR3 bases: TGTGCCAGCAGTGATCAGTTAACCCTGACAGGGCGCCATGGCTACACCTTC. This codes for CASSDQLTLTGRHGYTF.

This clonotype was seen a handful of times. V gene TRBV6-1 combines with J gene TRBJ1-1, with a tentative D call TRBD1 (5 bases). CDR3 length equals 14 residues. V was cut by 8 bases and J by 3 bases, with 16 bases left in between. From germline, CDR1 is MNHNS and CDR2 SASEGT. The chain's CDR3 is CASFGPEQDTEAFF. The CDR3 DNA sequence: TGTGCCAGCTTCGGGCCTGAACAGGACACTGAAGCTTTCTTT.

This clonotype was counted between two and nine times. The rearrangement uses TRBV12-3 or TRBV12-4 and TRBJ2-1, with D perhaps matching TRBD2 (5 bases). V was clipped by 8 bases and J by 5 bases, with 10 bases between them. This CDR3 spans 12 amino acids. DNA of the CDR3: TGTGCCAGCGGACTTAACAACAATGAGCAGTTCTTC. This translates into CASGLNNNEQFF.

The chain links TRBV20-1 to TRBJ2-1, with 8 bases that match TRBD1. Per the germline V gene, CDR1 is DFQATT and CDR2 is SNEGSKA (reference sequence). The CDR3 runs to 14 residues. V gave up 3 bases and J gave up 8 bases; unmatched junction bases: 9. The CDR3 DNA reads as TGCAGTGCTAGCAAACCCGACAGGGGCCATGAGCAGTTCTTC. As protein: CSASKPDRGHEQFF.

This chain connects TRBV15 to TRBJ2-6; D might be TRBD2 (5 bases). V lost 0 bases, J lost 2 bases, and 8 bases lay in between. Germline CDR1 and CDR2: LNHNV and YYDKDF (reference sequence). This CDR3 region has 16 residues. DNA for the CDR3: TGTGCCACCAGCAGAGATCGGCGGGCTGGGGCCAACGTCCTGACTTTC. Translation gives CATSRDRRAGANVLTF.

This clonotype was observed a handful of times. The rearrangement uses TRBV5-1 and TRBJ1-6; D not certain. V shed 2 bases and J shed 5 bases, with 8 bases lying between them. Per germline, CDR1 SGHRS and CDR2 YFSETQ. The CDR3 contains 14 residues. The CDR3 reads CASSFGSDNSPLHF. The CDR3 coding sequence is TGCGCCAGCAGCTTTGGCAGCGATAATTCACCCCTCCACTTT.

In this sample, this clonotype turned up a few times. The rearrangement links TRBV25-1 to TRBJ2-3; TRBD2 matches 9 bases. CDR1 is MGHDK, CDR2 SYGVNS, per germline. The V segment lost 1 base and the J segment 0 bases; nucleotides outside the gene matches: 14. The CDR3 is 20 amino acids. The CDR3 protein is CASSELFGLAGRGSTDTQYF. The CDR3 coding sequence is TGTGCCAGCAGTGAATTATTCGGGCTAGCGGGGAGGGGAAGCACAGATACGCAGTATTTT.

This clonotype occurred a few times. The chain uses TRBV12-3 or TRBV12-4 and TRBJ2-7, with TRBD2 identical over 7 bases. Germline trimming cut 4 bases from V and 7 bases from J; bases unmatched to any gene: 4. The CDR3 has 12 residues. The CDR3 DNA is TGTGCCAGCAGTTCCTTCGGGAGGGAGCAGTACTTC. It translates to CASSSFGREQYF.

At least ten counts were recorded for this clonotype. V usage is TRBV15 and J usage is TRBJ1-2; a weak D match, TRBD1 (5 bases). This CDR3 is built from 14 residues. Germline V CDR1 and CDR2: LNHNV, YYDKDF (reference sequence). Trimming left V 0 bases short and J 8 bases short, with 13 bases between. This chain's CDR3 is CATSRDKGAGGYTF. The DNA for the CDR3 is TGTGCCACCAGCAGAGATAAAGGGGCCGGAGGCTACACCTTC.

The CDR3 DNA reads as TGTGCCAGCAGCCAACCCGGGACTGGCAAGAACATTCAGTACTTC. Residues: CASSQPGTGKNIQYF. The chain links TRBV7-8 to TRBJ2-4, with D maybe TRBD2 (6 bases). CDR3 length: 15 residues. Per the germline V gene, CDR1 is SGHVS and CDR2 is FQNEAQ. Trimming removed 5 bases at V and 7 bases at J, with 18 bases between.

The chain is built from TRBV11-2 and TRBJ1-2, with a weak D call TRBD1 (6 bases). Germline values: CDR1 SGHAT, CDR2 FQNNGV. The CDR3 has 14 residues. V was shortened by 4 bases and J by 4 bases, with 13 bases between the two germline ends. The CDR3 bases are TGTGCCAGCAGCTATATTTCAGGGGTCTATGGCTACACCTTC. Amino acids: CASSYISGVYGYTF.

V is TRBV11-3 and J is TRBJ2-2; a weak D match, TRBD2 (6 bases). The V gene's germline CDR1 is SGHNT and CDR2 YENEEA. The V and J ends lost 5 bases and 6 bases respectively, with 16 bases between them. The CDR3 is 15 amino acids. The CDR3 here is CASSPGVSGSGELFF. Written as DNA, the CDR3 is TGTGCCAGCAGCCCGGGGGTTAGCGGCTCCGGGGAGCTGTTTTTT.